The subject of this entry is one T cell receptor (beta chain). Its target antigen remains unknown. Base qualities are not recorded, but no much larger clone differs from it by a single base. Based on the germline V gene, the CDR1 and CDR2 sequences are MRHNA and SNTAGT. There are 12 amino acids in the CDR3, from cysteine to phenylalanine inclusive. Of the read, only the CDR3 DNA is kept; its 36 bases are in frame from base 1. Between the V and J ends, shortened by 8 bases and 2 bases respectively, the junction contains 10 bases. Hyperthyroidism patients were newly diagnosed, with disease duration under 2 months, and aged 18 to 65 years. Patients with uncontrolled infections, other autoimmune diseases, pregnancy or lactation were excluded. Diagnoses were based on clinical symptoms, serum thyroxine and TRAb, thyroid ultrasound and orbital computed tomography. For progressor patients, blood was drawn at the first diagnosis of hyperthyroidism, before any ophthalmopathy symptoms had appeared. PBMCs were isolated from more than 8 ml of fresh peripheral blood by Ficoll-Paque density gradient centrifugation. Progressor patients were first diagnosed with Graves' hyperthyroidism and then developed ophthalmopathy during follow-up. Trizol reagent was used to extract total RNA, and RNA quality was then checked on an Agilent 2100 Bioanalyzer.

The TCR beta CDR3 regions were amplified from RNA transcripts. A first-round RT-PCR of the TCR CDR3 used the HTBI primer set with the Qiagen OneStep RT-PCR kit. Libraries were constructed in a second round of multiplex PCR, after which size selection and purification were performed. Paired-end sequencing of the libraries was performed with 100 bp reads on an Illumina HiSeq2000. Turning to the authors' computational methods: Raw data were processed with SOAPnuke, discarding reads with adapters, uncalled bases, mean Phred below 15, or no exact constant-primer or identifier match. COPE v1.2.5 was used to merge the high-quality paired reads, and each unique nucleotide sequence was defined as a clonotype. MiTCR v1.1 was used to align clonotypes to the IMGT TRBV, TRBD and TRBJ reference segments. The analysis included only V-J combinations with a frequency above 0.0001, which together covered around 99% of the repertoires. The TCS score was defined as the ratio of F50 (clonal expansion) to E x V (chaos), calculated using BLOSUM62-based TCRdist between CDR3 peptides within each V-J. Welch's t-statistics and random forest reduced 500 to 550 V-J features to 10 to 15, which were used in a naive Bayes classifier (R e1071). TCRdb took the public reads, trimmed them with fastp at Q25, ran MiXCR for clone calling and kept in-frame beta chains. A single entry per CDR3 protein holds the most common genes and DNA from its merged rows. The V and J calls reflect TCRdb's pipeline rather than the authors' work. In this sample the table shows 250,000 or so distinct CDR3 sequences, roughly 15% of which occur a single time. The ten largest account for 30% to 35% of the sample.

The sample is drawn from a study of T cells in Graves' hyperthyroidism and ophthalmopathy (dated by TCRdb to the late 2010s). Regarding the complete study: Peripheral blood samples were taken at initial diagnosis, before any treatment was given. The approximately 100 discovery patients were divided at random into training and test sets in a 7:3 ratio. In more than five Graves' hyperthyroidism patients, the study also compared T-cell repertoires from thyroid tissue with T-cell repertoires from blood. Once sampling was done, hyperthyroidism patients were given methimazole at a starting dose of 30 mg daily, whereas ophthalmopathy patients were given high-dose intravenous methylprednisolone. To identify distinguishing TCR V-J signatures, a discovery cohort of around 100 patients was used, comprising approximately 40 with Graves' ophthalmopathy and around 57 with stable Graves' hyperthyroidism. Whether ophthalmopathy could be predicted prospectively was tested in an independent validation cohort made up of roughly 19 hyperthyroidism patients plus 17 patients who later progressed to ophthalmopathy. TCR Vbeta CDR3 sequencing of 120 to 150 peripheral blood samples (over 40 ophthalmopathy, 75 to 85 hyperthyroidism and approximately 17 progressor patients) is reported in the paper. The paper as a whole reports these results and caveats: During validation, the model predicted progression to ophthalmopathy a median of about 5.9 months ahead of onset, with almost 71% sensitivity and around 73% specificity. Ophthalmopathy was separated from stable hyperthyroidism by a 13 V-J signature model, with approximately 85% sensitivity and about 81% specificity obtained in cross-validation and 80%/75% obtained in testing. Most expanded thyroid clonotypes (frequency above 0.001) were also found in blood, which suggests that blood repertoires may mirror thyroid immune responses. Sample size was not statistically predetermined, and investigators were not blinded to group allocation.

Specimen: blood. The source of this sequence is a woman aged 50 to 60 with Graves' hyperthyroidism that later progressed to Graves' ophthalmopathy. Here the chain combines TRBV6-4 and TRBJ2-7, with TRBD1 as a weak D call on 6 bases. The nucleotide sequence is given as TGTGCCAGCCGGGACAACACCTACGAGCAGTACTTC. Its translation reads: CASRDNTYEQYF.